This T cell receptor (beta chain) was observed in a study of Ad26.COV2.S vaccination and SARS-CoV-2 variants. Study observations and caveats: Vaccinees reportedly had broad spike-specific CD8+ and CD4+ T cell responses. Greater spike-specific TCR breadth was seen in vaccine recipients than in placebo recipients.

This CDR3 has 14 amino acids. CDR1 is MDHEN, CDR2 SYDVKM, per germline. Losses at the gene ends were 4 bases for V and 6 bases for J; bases not matched to a gene: 5. This table comes from immunoSEQ multiplex PCR, and its TCRdb copy is limited to in-frame clones, with some not included. Among 510,000 or so clones listed, roughly 89% were seen once. About this clone itself: Its target is not known.

Specified treatment: over 15 received Ad26.COV2.S at low or high dose, single or two shots; 5 received placebo; per-sample allocation not given. Material that was analyzed had been drawn on day 63 after the first vaccine or placebo injection. An Ad26 vector expressing Wuhan-strain SARS-CoV-2 spike constituted the vaccine. The chain carries TRBV28 and TRBJ1-5; 8 bases are a match to TRBD1. The material sequenced was peripheral blood, taken in a trial of Ad26.COV2.S vaccine versus placebo. The clonotype originates from a person between 18 and 65 years old who received the Ad26.COV2.S COVID-19 vaccine or a placebo. The CDR3 DNA reads TGTGCCAGCAGTTCGCAGGGGGCCGGTCAGCCCCAGCATTTT. This encodes CASSSQGAGQPQHF.